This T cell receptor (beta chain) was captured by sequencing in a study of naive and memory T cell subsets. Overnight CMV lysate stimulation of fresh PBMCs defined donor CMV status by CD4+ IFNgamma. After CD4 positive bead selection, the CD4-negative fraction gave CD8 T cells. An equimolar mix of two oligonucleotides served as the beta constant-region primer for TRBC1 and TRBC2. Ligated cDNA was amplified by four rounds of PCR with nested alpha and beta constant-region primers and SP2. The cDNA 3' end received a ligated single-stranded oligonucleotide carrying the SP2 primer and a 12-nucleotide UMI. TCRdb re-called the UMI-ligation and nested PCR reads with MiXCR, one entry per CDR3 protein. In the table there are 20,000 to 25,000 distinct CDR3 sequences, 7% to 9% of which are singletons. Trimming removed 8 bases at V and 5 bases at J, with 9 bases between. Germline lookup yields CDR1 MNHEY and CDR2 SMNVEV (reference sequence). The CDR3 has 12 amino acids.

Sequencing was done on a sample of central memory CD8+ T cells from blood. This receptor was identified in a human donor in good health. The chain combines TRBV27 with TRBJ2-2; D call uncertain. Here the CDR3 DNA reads TGTGCCAGCGGAATACCGACCGGGGAGCTGTTTTTT. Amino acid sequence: CASGIPTGELFF.